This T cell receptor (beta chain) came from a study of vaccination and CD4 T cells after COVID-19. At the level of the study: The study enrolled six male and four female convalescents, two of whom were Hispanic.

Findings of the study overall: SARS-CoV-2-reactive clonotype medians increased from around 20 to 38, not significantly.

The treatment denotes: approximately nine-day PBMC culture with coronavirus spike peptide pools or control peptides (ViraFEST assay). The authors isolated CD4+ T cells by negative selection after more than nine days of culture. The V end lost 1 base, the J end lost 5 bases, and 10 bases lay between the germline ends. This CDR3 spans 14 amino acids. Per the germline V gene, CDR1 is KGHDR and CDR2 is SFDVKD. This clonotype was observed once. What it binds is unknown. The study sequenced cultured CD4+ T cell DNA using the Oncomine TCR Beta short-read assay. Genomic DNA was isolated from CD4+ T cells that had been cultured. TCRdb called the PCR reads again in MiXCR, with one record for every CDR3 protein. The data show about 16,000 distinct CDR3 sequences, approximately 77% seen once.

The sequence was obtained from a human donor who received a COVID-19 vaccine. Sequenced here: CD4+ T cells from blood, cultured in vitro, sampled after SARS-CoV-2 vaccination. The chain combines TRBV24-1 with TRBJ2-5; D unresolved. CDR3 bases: TGTGCCACCAGTGATTTAAAGGGTGGGGAGACCCAGTACTTC. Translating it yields CATSDLKGGETQYF.